This T cell receptor beta chain emerged from a study of blood T cell repertoires in COVID-19 (dated by TCRdb to 2018 to 2021). For the wider study: Samples covering the acute and convalescent phases of COVID-19 were provided by collaborators in the United States, Italy and Spain. Where available, HLA class I and class II types were taken from metadata supplied by the sample provider and were not determined by assay-based typing. The prospective study material was composed of cDNA or gDNA derived from T cells, B-cell-depleted T cells, or PBMCs. Nearly every sample came with metadata listing a de-identified subject ID, COVID-19 status, age in years and sex. The repertoires were released in a freely available public database intended as a resource for research on the immune response to SARS-CoV-2. The samples were drawn from the first 160 participants of the ongoing ImmuneRACE study and from more than 1,000 subjects provided by 6 global collaborators. Subjects who had been exposed to COVID-19, were actively infected with it, or had recovered from it provided the deeply sampled blood TCRbeta repertoires that made up the dataset. The study at large found these results: The amount of clinical and demographic metadata varied by source and participant and was provided uncurated.

TCRbeta CDR3 regions were amplified from genomic DNA by means of the immunoSEQ Assay, a bias-controlled multiplex PCR. The paper's processing steps were these. The number of nucleated cells in each sample was estimated from the amplification of reference gene primers within the assay. To quantify the absolute abundance of each unique TCRbeta CDR3 rearrangement, sequence reads were collapsed and filtered. For each sample, productive Simpson clonality was calculated as the square root of Simpson's diversity index across productive rearrangements. Sourced from immuneACCESS, this table was stored by TCRdb with only in-frame sequences that have V and J called. A share of the clones is absent; for the studies checked, an unresolved V gene accounts for under half, and the remainder has no known explanation. The DNA was the basis for D and trimming; V, J and clone size are from that table. Within this sample are fewer than 40,000 clones, with approximately 85% of them counted one time only. The biggest ten clones account for about 9.7% of the sample.

To note about this clone: Its antigen remains unidentified. The sample holds no much larger clone one base away, and base qualities are not on file.

From its cysteine to its phenylalanine, the CDR3 spans 16 amino acids. The read is trimmed to its CDR3 DNA, 48 bases read in frame from base 1. The germline V gene encodes CDR1 LNHDA and CDR2 SQIVND (reference sequence). After removal of 6 bases from V and 5 bases from J, the junction retains 12 bases not matched to a gene. Each collaborating institution followed its own protocols to collect whole blood in K2EDTA tubes. For TCRbeta analysis, collaborator samples were shipped as frozen whole blood, as isolated PBMCs, or as DNA extracted from either sample type. The source of this sequence is a man aged 80 or over with active COVID-19. Sequenced input: peripheral blood. The sequence joins TRBV19 to TRBJ1-5; TRBD1 aligns with 8 central bases. The CDR3 reads as follows: CASSTTGDPRYQPQHF. The DNA sequence is as follows: TGTGCCAGTAGCACGACAGGGGACCCCCGCTATCAGCCCCAGCATTTT.